The TCR beta chain described here comes from a study of blood T cell repertoires in COVID-19 (dated by TCRdb to about 2020). As for the study more broadly: Samples from collaborators originated in the United States, Italy and Spain and spanned both the acute and convalescent phases of COVID-19. The material from the prospective study consisted of cDNA or gDNA derived from T cells, B-cell-depleted T cells, or PBMCs. A freely available public database, intended as a resource for researchers studying the immune response to SARS-CoV-2, is where the repertoires were released. Where HLA class I and class II types were available, the types were taken from metadata supplied by the sample provider, not from assay-based typing. Samples came from the ongoing ImmuneRACE study (first 160 participants) plus 1,254 subjects from 6 global collaborators. The sample metadata nearly always contained a de-identified subject ID, COVID-19 status, age in years and sex. The dataset comprised deeply sampled blood TCRbeta repertoires from subjects exposed to, actively infected with, or recovered from COVID-19. Beyond this particular receptor, the publication reports: How much clinical and demographic metadata was included differed by source and by participant, and the metadata was provided uncurated.

Trimmed from V: 3 bases; trimmed from J: 3 bases; junction bases lacking a gene match: 15. The CDR3 runs 17 residues from the cysteine to the phenylalanine. Left in the record is the CDR3 DNA by itself, 51 bases read in frame from the first base. The germline V gene encodes CDR1 SGHTS and CDR2 YDEGEE. In the case of this clone: The antigen it recognizes is unknown. Within one base of it there is no much larger clone, and no base qualities were kept.

TCRbeta CDR3 regions were amplified from genomic DNA by means of the immunoSEQ Assay, a bias-controlled multiplex PCR. Per the original workflow: The number of nucleated cells in each sample was estimated by amplification of reference gene primers within the assay. To quantify the absolute abundance of each unique TCRbeta CDR3 rearrangement, sequence reads were collapsed and filtered. For each sample, productive Simpson clonality was calculated as the square root of Simpson's diversity index over productive rearrangements. In TCRdb, the immuneACCESS table is reduced to in-frame sequences with V and J assigned. These tables do not hold every clone; where another copy was compared, an unresolved V gene accounts for under half, and the others remain unexplained. From that table come the V and J calls and clone size; the DNA was used to work out D and trimming. The table for this sample lists a few hundred thousand clones; roughly 90% of them were counted only once. The ten largest clones capture around 10% of the sample.

Enrolling through a virtual design, the prospective study's participants ranged in age from roughly 18 to 89 years and lived across roughly 24 United States geographic areas. To assign participants to cohorts, the prospective study relied on clinical history that participants themselves reported in a screening survey and a study questionnaire. Mobile phlebotomists in the prospective study collected whole blood, serum and a nasopharyngeal or oropharyngeal swab from every participant. Prospective study participants could optionally give additional blood draws and questionnaires over an approximately 2-month period. Before DNA extraction, prospective study blood samples were shipped either frozen or at room temperature.

Sequenced material: PBMCs or T cells enriched from blood (not recorded which). The sequence joins TRBV5-8 to TRBJ2-7, and 7 junction bases match TRBD1. This sequence originates from a man aged 18 to 30 with acute COVID-19. The bases are TGTGCCAGCAGCTCTGCGACAACCGGGACAGTAGACTACGAGCAGTACTTC. Its protein product is CASSSATTGTVDYEQYF.